A single TCR beta chain is shown here with its context. This sample was taken from a study of blood T cell repertoires in COVID-19. Across the study: In each case, the material was cDNA or gDNA derived from T cells, B-cell-depleted T cells, or PBMCs.

The method was immunoSEQ multiplex PCR; TCRdb's version includes in-frame clones alone and lacks a portion of them. The sample has about 88,000 clones, more than 90% seen once. The sample was peripheral blood. This clonotype was obtained from a man in his sixties with acute or convalescent COVID-19.

In DNA form, the CDR3 reads TGTGCCAGTAGTACCCGGGACAGGTCCTACGAGCAGTACTTC. Translating it yields CASSTRDRSYEQYF. This chain uses TRBV19 with TRBJ2-7; 8 bases fit TRBD1. Per the germline V gene, CDR1 is LNHDA and CDR2 is SQIVND (reference sequence). V shed 4 bases and J 1 base; nucleotides not matched to a gene: 3. The CDR3 consists of 14 residues.